This TCR beta chain derives from a study of memory CD4+ T cells and cytomegalovirus serostatus. The sort gate was single viable CD3+CD4+CD8-CD45RO+ cells for memory CD4+ T cells. CMV serostatus came from serum IgG against pp150, pp28, p38, p52. Study conclusions and caveats: The CMV-associated TCR signature appears largely within the CD4+ memory repertoire. CD4+ memory repertoires contained about two fifths of the 164 reported CMV TCRbeta sequences.

The CDR3 spans 13 residues. The V segment lost 11 bases and the J segment 2 bases; nucleotides outside the gene matches: 5. Germline CDR1 MNHEY, CDR2 SVGAGI. On this clone itself: The antigen remains undetermined.

Here immunoSEQ multiplex PCR was the method, and the copy in TCRdb shows in-frame clones only, minus some. The top ten hold about 4.5% of the sample, which has about 67,000 clones, 76% seen once. This receptor was taken from an adult in good health and CMV-seropositive. Sequencing was done on a sample of memory CD4+ T cells from blood. J is TRBJ1-2 and V is TRBV6-5; 10 bases agree with TRBD1. The CDR3 reads CAAGTGENYGYTF. CDR3 nucleotides: TGTGCCGCCGGGACAGGGGAGAACTATGGCTACACCTTC.